This TCR beta chain was found in a study of a mutant IDH1 vaccine in newly diagnosed glioma. For the study at large: Treatment recipients were roughly 62% male and around 40% female, and their mean age was roughly 40 years.

The table came from immunoSEQ multiplex PCR; TCRdb's copy has only in-frame clones and leaves some out. The sample includes about 92,000 clones, about 80% of them seen just once. Sample time point: baseline, week 1 (first vaccination visit). Specified treatment: pre-vaccination baseline after standard-of-care therapy. This CDR3 region has 16 residues. Germline trimming cut 0 bases from V and 5 bases from J; bases unmatched to any gene: 6. Per germline, CDR1 LGHNA and CDR2 YSLEER. J is TRBJ2-7 and V is TRBV4-3; 11 nucleotides align to TRBD1. This clonotype was obtained from a man in his forties or fifties with glioma. This material consisted of PBMCs, taken from a glioma patient treated with radiotherapy, temozolomide or both. DNA of the CDR3: TGCGCCAGCAGCCAAGACGCTGGACAGGGGGCCCACGAGCAGTACTTC. Its protein product is CASSQDAGQGAHEQYF.